The source of this TCR beta chain is a study of untreated major depressive disorder. General study findings and limits: A comparatively small sample limits the generalizability of these findings.

Sequenced by immunoSEQ multiplex PCR; TCRdb stores in-frame clones only, minus some. This table has about 21,000 clones, nearly 90% appearing once. Only one count was recorded for this clone. Its antigen is undetermined. The CDR3 spans 13 residues. Trimming stripped 0 bases from V and 7 bases from J, with 7 bases between. CDR1 is MGHRA and CDR2 is YSYEKL in the germline V gene. Controls scored 5 or less on a depressive symptom inventory and never had mood disorders. Sequenced input: CD4+ T cells from PBMCs. The chain uses TRBV4-1 and TRBJ1-5; D might be TRBD1 (5 bases). The clonotype comes from a middle-aged woman in good health. The CDR3 spells CASSQDGGQPQHF. CDR3 DNA sequence: TGCGCCAGCAGCCAAGACGGGGGGCAGCCCCAGCATTTT.